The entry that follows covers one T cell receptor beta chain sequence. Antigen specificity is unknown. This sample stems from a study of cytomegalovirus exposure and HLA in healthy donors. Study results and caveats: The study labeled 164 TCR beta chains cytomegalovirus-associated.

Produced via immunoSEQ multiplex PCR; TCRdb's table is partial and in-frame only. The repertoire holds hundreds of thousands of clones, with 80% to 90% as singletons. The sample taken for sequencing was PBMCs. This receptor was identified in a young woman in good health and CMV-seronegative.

The CDR3 reads CSVAGPGQASYEQYF. CDR3 sequence (DNA): TGCAGCGTTGCTGGGCCGGGACAGGCATCCTACGAGCAGTACTTC. V gene TRBV29-1 combines with J gene TRBJ2-7; 8 nucleotides align to TRBD1. The trim removed 4 bases at V and 1 base at J, leaving 9 bases unmatched. Looked up from germline, CDR1 is SQVTM and CDR2 is ANQGSEA. This CDR3 has 15 residues.